These 3 T cell receptor beta chains share one sample of origin, sequenced in a study of blood T cells in healthy people across ages. The authors ran a second PCR of 7 to 11 cycles using a sample-barcoded 5' primer and a J-beta primer mix. MiXCR was run by TCRdb on the 5' RACE reads, yielding one entry per CDR3 protein. This table has hundreds of thousands of distinct CDR3 sequences, about 51% appearing once. The sample comprised blood. These receptors all come from a woman older than 75 in good health.

The V call is TRBV20-1, the J call TRBJ2-5; 8 nucleotides line up with TRBD2. The J call may be incorrect, as the DNA end agrees better with TRBJ2-7. This CDR3 has 14 amino acids. The germline V gene has CDR1 DFQATT and CDR2 SNEGSKA (reference sequence). The DNA of the CDR3 is TGCAGCGCCTTGGGGCGGCGGGAGGCTTACGAGCAGTACTTC. This codes for CSALGRREAYEQYF.

The chain employs TRBV12-3 or TRBV12-4 and TRBJ2-7; 11 nucleotides line up with TRBD1. The junction had 10 bases not matched to a gene; V was cut back by 8 bases and J by 7 bases. The CDR3 is 14 residues long. CDR3 in amino acids: CASGSWTGGREQYF. CDR3 in DNA: TGTGCCAGCGGATCTTGGACAGGGGGCAGGGAGCAGTACTTC.

Of note for this clonotype: Germline and junction disagree at one end, which may indicate a read error. CDR3 residues: CASRDDYNGQFF. CDR3 sequence (DNA): TGTGCCAGCAGGGACGATTACAATGGGCAGTTCTTC. The J gene is TRBJ2-1, the V gene TRBV7-9; D unclear. The germline V gene has CDR1 SEHNR and CDR2 FQNEAQ (reference sequence). The CDR3 has 12 residues. Together with reference TRBV7-9 and TRBJ2-1, the CDR3 gives the full variable domain: DTGVSQNPRHKITKRGQNVTFRCDPISEHNRLYWYRQTLGQGPEFLTYFQNEAQLEKSRLLSDRFSAERPKGSFSTLEIQRTEQGDSAMYLCASRDDYNGQFFGPGTRLTVL.